This T cell receptor (beta chain) was sequenced during a study of T cells in Graves' hyperthyroidism and ophthalmopathy. The germline V gene encodes CDR1 MDHEN and CDR2 SYDVKM. V was clipped by 4 bases and J by 2 bases; unmatched bases: 10. The length of the CDR3 is 17 residues. RNA transcripts gave rise to amplified TCR beta CDR3 regions. With the HTBI primer set, the TCR CDR3 went through a first round of RT-PCR. Each CDR3 protein is one row after TCRdb ran MiXCR on the multiplex PCR reads. The sample consists of 620,000 or so distinct CDR3 sequences, about 14% of them appearing once. This clonotype was detected many times.

V usage is TRBV28 and J usage is TRBJ1-4, with 7 bases matching TRBD1. The sample consisted of blood. The source of this sequence is a woman aged 45-65 years with Graves' ophthalmopathy. The CDR3 nucleotides are TGTGCCAGCAGTTATGGCGACAGGGTAGGCACTAATGAAAAACTGTTTTTT. Encoded protein: CASSYGDRVGTNEKLFF. The full variable domain, with the rest looked up from reference TRBV28 and TRBJ1-4, is DVKVTQSSRYLVKRTGEKVFLECVQDMDHENMFWYRQDPGLGLRLIYFSYDVKMKEKGDIPEGYSVSREKKERFSLILESASTNQTSMYLCASSYGDRVGTNEKLFFGSGTQLSVL.